Listed below are T cell receptor beta chains from one sample, sequenced in a study of CD8+CD57+ T cells in acquired aplastic anemia. TCRdb called the reads again in MiXCR, with one record for every CDR3 protein. The data show some 98,000 distinct CDR3 sequences, with less than 75% seen just once and around three fifths held by the top ten. The material sequenced was sorted CD4+, CD8+, or CD8+CD57+ T cells (not recorded which) from PBMCs. The receptor set was obtained from a human donor with aplastic anemia. The CDR3 runs from the conserved cysteine through the conserved F or W. Fields, in order: CDR3 protein, CDR3 DNA, V gene, D gene, clone size, J gene. D genes are given only for firm matches. The size entry is marked missing in some rows and otherwise reads once, few, many or a size class.

cdr3_aa: CATSGTGQERNGYTF; cdr3_nt: TGTGCCACCAGTGGAACGGGACAGGAGAGAAATGGCTACACCTTC; v_call: TRBV24-1; d_call: TRBD1; clone_size: few; j_call: TRBJ1-2
cdr3_aa: CASSDRDSRRETQYF; cdr3_nt: TGTGCCAGCAGCGACAGGGACTCCCGACGAGAGACCCAGTACTTC; v_call: TRBV9; d_call: -; clone_size: -; j_call: TRBJ2-5
cdr3_aa: CSAADSRLSLYEQYF; cdr3_nt: TGCAGTGCGGCGGACAGTCGCCTTAGCCTCTACGAGCAGTACTTC; v_call: TRBV20-1; d_call: -; clone_size: -; j_call: TRBJ2-7
cdr3_aa: CSARVFGLAGGRSINEQYF; cdr3_nt: TGCAGTGCTAGGGTCTTCGGCCTAGCGGGGGGGCGATCTATCAATGAGCAGTATTTT; v_call: TRBV20-1; d_call: TRBD2; clone_size: -; j_call: TRBJ2-3
cdr3_aa: CVIGPYNEQFF; cdr3_nt: TGTGTCATAGGGCCCTACAATGAGCAGTTCTTC; v_call: TRBV7-9; d_call: -; clone_size: -; j_call: TRBJ2-1
cdr3_aa: CASSLERDPHRLNTEAFF; cdr3_nt: TGTGCCAGCAGCTTAGAGAGGGACCCACATCGCCTGAACACTGAAGCTTTCTTT; v_call: TRBV11-2; d_call: -; clone_size: few; j_call: TRBJ1-1
cdr3_aa: CASTPSREGPYEQYF; cdr3_nt: TGTGCCAGCACCCCTTCTCGGGAGGGCCCTTACGAGCAGTACTTC; v_call: TRBV4-2; d_call: TRBD2; clone_size: many; j_call: TRBJ2-7
cdr3_aa: CASSLFPGGGQETQYF; cdr3_nt: TGTGCCAGCAGCTTGTTTCCCGGGGGTGGGCAAGAGACCCAGTACTTC; v_call: TRBV7-9; d_call: -; clone_size: once; j_call: TRBJ2-5
cdr3_aa: CSVRVDANEQFF; cdr3_nt: TGCAGCGTTAGAGTGGATGCCAATGAGCAGTTCTTC; v_call: TRBV29-1; d_call: -; clone_size: -; j_call: TRBJ2-1
cdr3_aa: CSARRAEETQYF; cdr3_nt: TGCAGTGCTAGAAGGGCAGAAGAGACCCAGTACTTC; v_call: TRBV20-1; d_call: -; clone_size: few; j_call: TRBJ2-5
cdr3_aa: CASSDDSGANVLTF; cdr3_nt: TGTGCCAGCAGTGACGACTCTGGGGCCAACGTCCTGACTTTC; v_call: TRBV2; d_call: -; clone_size: -; j_call: TRBJ2-6
cdr3_aa: CASSKDGGEKLSF; cdr3_nt: TGCGCCAGCAGCAAGGATGGCGGAGAAAAACTGTCTTTT; v_call: TRBV5-1; d_call: -; clone_size: -; j_call: TRBJ1-4
cdr3_aa: CASSIGIIETQYF; cdr3_nt: TGTGCCAGTAGTATCGGTATCATAGAGACCCAGTACTTC; v_call: TRBV19; d_call: -; clone_size: -; j_call: TRBJ2-5
cdr3_aa: CSVEERGQRYNEQFF; cdr3_nt: TGCAGCGTTGAAGAGAGGGGCCAGCGCTACAATGAGCAGTTCTTC; v_call: TRBV29-1; d_call: -; clone_size: -; j_call: TRBJ2-1
cdr3_aa: CASSLSGYDETQYF; cdr3_nt: TGTGCCAGCAGCTTAAGTGGGTACGACGAGACCCAGTACTTC; v_call: TRBV7-2; d_call: -; clone_size: once; j_call: TRBJ2-5
cdr3_aa: CASSDPRGGSETQYF; cdr3_nt: TGCGCCAGCAGTGATCCCCGGGGGGGCTCGGAGACCCAGTACTTC; v_call: TRBV10-2; d_call: TRBD2; clone_size: -; j_call: TRBJ2-5
cdr3_aa: CSARSELAELGGAPGMGETQYF; cdr3_nt: TGCAGTGCTAGATCTGAACTAGCGGAATTAGGGGGAGCCCCAGGGATGGGAGAGACCCAGTACTTC; v_call: TRBV20-1; d_call: TRBD2; clone_size: large; j_call: TRBJ2-5
cdr3_aa: CASSVLNTQYF; cdr3_nt: TGTGCCAGCAGTGTTCTGAATACGCAGTATTTT; v_call: TRBV6-1; d_call: -; clone_size: -; j_call: TRBJ2-3
cdr3_aa: CASQGARTGELFF; cdr3_nt: TGTGCCAGCCAGGGGGCAAGAACCGGGGAGCTGTTTTTT; v_call: TRBV15; d_call: TRBD1; clone_size: -; j_call: TRBJ2-2
cdr3_aa: CASLRGGGYNTEAFF; cdr3_nt: TGTGCCAGCCTACGCGGGGGCGGATATAACACTGAAGCTTTCTTT; v_call: TRBV10-3; d_call: -; clone_size: few; j_call: TRBJ1-1
cdr3_aa: CATLDPGTSTDTQYF; cdr3_nt: TGTGCCACCCTGGACCCAGGGACTAGCACAGATACGCAGTATTTT; v_call: TRBV15; d_call: -; clone_size: -; j_call: TRBJ2-3
cdr3_aa: CATSRDRGGSPLHF; cdr3_nt: TGTGCCACCAGCAGAGACCGGGGGGGATCACCCCTCCACTTT; v_call: TRBV15; d_call: -; clone_size: -; j_call: TRBJ1-6
cdr3_aa: CASTPTPGTGVNSPLHF; cdr3_nt: TGTGCCAGCACCCCAACGCCCGGGACAGGAGTAAATTCACCCCTCCACTTT; v_call: TRBV6-1; d_call: TRBD1; clone_size: -; j_call: TRBJ1-6
cdr3_aa: CASSHKGSNSPLHF; cdr3_nt: TGTGCCAGCAGCCACAAGGGGTCTAATTCACCCCTCCACTTT; v_call: TRBV7-9; d_call: -; clone_size: few; j_call: TRBJ1-6
cdr3_aa: CSARDDYEQYF; cdr3_nt: TGCAGTGCTAGAGATGACTACGAGCAGTACTTC; v_call: TRBV20-1; d_call: -; clone_size: -; j_call: TRBJ2-7
cdr3_aa: CASSSTGTGGAYEQYF; cdr3_nt: TGTGCCAGCAGCTCCACCGGGACAGGGGGGGCCTACGAGCAGTACTTC; v_call: TRBV5-6; d_call: TRBD1; clone_size: many; j_call: TRBJ2-7
cdr3_aa: CASIGTDTEAFF; cdr3_nt: TGCGCCAGCATCGGAACAGACACTGAAGCTTTCTTT; v_call: TRBV10-2; d_call: -; clone_size: -; j_call: TRBJ1-1
cdr3_aa: CASSLGPGTSTDTQYF; cdr3_nt: TGTGCCAGCAGTTTAGGGCCCGGCACTAGCACAGATACGCAGTATTTT; v_call: TRBV12-3/TRBV12-4; d_call: -; clone_size: -; j_call: TRBJ2-3
cdr3_aa: CASSFNPGKYEQYF; cdr3_nt: TGTGCCAGCAGCTTTAACCCAGGAAAGTACGAGCAGTACTTC; v_call: TRBV5-8; d_call: -; clone_size: -; j_call: TRBJ2-7
cdr3_aa: CAIRVSRAQETQYF; cdr3_nt: TGTGCCATCAGGGTTTCTAGGGCTCAAGAGACCCAGTACTTC; v_call: TRBV10-3; d_call: -; clone_size: once; j_call: TRBJ2-5
cdr3_aa: CATSRTDTQYF; cdr3_nt: TGTGCCACCAGCAGAACAGATACGCAGTATTTT; v_call: TRBV15; d_call: -; clone_size: -; j_call: TRBJ2-3
cdr3_aa: CASSISSSGSGANVLTF; cdr3_nt: TGTGCCAGTAGTATAAGTAGTTCGGGCTCTGGGGCCAACGTCCTGACTTTC; v_call: TRBV19; d_call: -; clone_size: -; j_call: TRBJ2-6
cdr3_aa: CASSVTSGRAWNEQFF; cdr3_nt: TGTGCCAGCAGCGTGACTAGCGGGAGGGCCTGGAATGAGCAGTTCTTC; v_call: TRBV11-2; d_call: TRBD2; clone_size: -; j_call: TRBJ2-1